Presented here are 32 T cell receptor beta chains from one specimen sequenced in a study of shared clonotypes between healthy human individuals. Profiled with immunoSEQ multiplex PCR; TCRdb holds only in-frame clones, not every one. Of roughly 2 million clones listed, roughly 94% are singletons. The source material was naive CD4+ T cells sorted from blood. Stated subset: CD45RA+ positively selected. Every receptor here comes from a man younger than 35 in good health.

V gene TRBV6-1 combines with J gene TRBJ2-7; 9 bases match TRBD2. Trimming took 8 bases from V and 5 from J; bases not matched to a gene: 10. The CDR3 runs to 14 residues. Germline CDR1 is MNHNS and CDR2 is SASEGT. Here the CDR3 DNA reads TGTGCCAGCTCCGAGCGGGGGGCCAGCCACGAGCAGTACTTC. Amino acids: CASSERGASHEQYF.

This clone came up once. The CDR3 here is CASSYGQGASGNTIYF. The CDR3 bases are TGTGCCAGCAGTTACGGTCAGGGGGCATCTGGAAACACCATATATTTT. The chain is built from TRBV6-5 and TRBJ1-3; TRBD1 aligns across 8 bases. J gave up 1 base and V 2 bases, and 4 bases lay outside the gene matches. The germline gives CDR1 MNHEY, CDR2 SVGAGI. The CDR3 covers 16 residues.

This rearrangement joins TRBV6-6 to TRBJ2-1, with a weak D call TRBD1 (5 bases). V lost 5 bases and J lost 0, with 11 bases in between. The CDR3 contains 15 residues. Germline CDR1 reads MNHNY; CDR2 reads SVGAGI (reference sequence). This CDR3 reads CASSRRQSSYNEQFF. The CDR3 DNA reads TGTGCCAGCAGTCGCCGACAGAGCTCCTACAATGAGCAGTTCTTC.

Details on this clone: Different DNA sequences within this sample yield the same CDR3. The gene calls are TRBV11-2 and TRBJ1-4; D is unclear. Germline V CDR1 and CDR2: SGHAT, FQNNGV. Trimming shortened V by 3 bases and J by 8 bases, and 7 bases separated the two germline ends. The CDR3 runs to 12 residues. The CDR3 sequence: CASSFGPEKLFF. As DNA, the CDR3 is TGTGCCAGCAGCTTTGGCCCCGAAAAACTGTTTTTT.

The chain is built from TRBV11-2 and TRBJ1-3; maybe TRBD1 (5 bases). The CDR3 is 17 residues long. Trimming pared 2 bases from V and 0 bases from J, leaving 14 bases between. Germline CDR1 SGHAT, CDR2 FQNNGV. The CDR3 here is CASSLISHRSSGNTIYF. CDR3 DNA: TGTGCCAGCAGCTTAATCTCACACAGGAGCTCTGGAAACACCATATATTTT.

The rearrangement joins TRBV7-9 to TRBJ2-7; 10 nucleotides line up with TRBD2. This CDR3 spans 15 amino acids. The V and J ends lost 3 bases and 2 bases, in that order; junction bases with no gene match: 4. Per germline, CDR1 SEHNR and CDR2 FQNEAQ (reference sequence). This CDR3 reads CASSFIAGGTYEQYF. Written as DNA, the CDR3 is TGTGCCAGCAGCTTCATAGCGGGAGGCACCTACGAGCAGTACTTC.

The chain combines TRBV11-3 with TRBJ2-7; D gene uncertain. The V gene lost 5 bases and the J gene lost 0 bases, with 8 bases spanning the gap. Germline V lookup: CDR1 SGHNT, CDR2 YENEEA. The CDR3 is made up of 13 amino acids. The CDR3 spells CASSRFDSYEQYF. CDR3 nucleotide sequence: TGTGCCAGCAGCCGCTTCGACTCCTACGAGCAGTACTTC. The full variable domain, completed using reference TRBV11-3 and TRBJ2-7, is EAGVVQSPRYKIIEKKQPVAFWCNPISGHNTLYWYLQNLGQGPELLIRYENEEAVDDSQLPKDRFSAERLKGVDSTLKIQPAELGDSAVYLCASSRFDSYEQYFGPGTRLTVT.

About this clone itself: The sample contains more than one DNA sequence encoding this CDR3. V is TRBV9 and J is TRBJ2-2; 9 nucleotides line up with TRBD1. V lost 3 bases, J lost 4 bases, and 7 bases stayed unmatched. The CDR3 runs 16 residues. The V gene's germline CDR1 is SGDLS and CDR2 YYNGEE. The CDR3 DNA follows: TGTGCCAGCAGCGGTTCCGGGACAGGGATCACCGGGGAGCTGTTTTTT. Its translation is CASSGSGTGITGELFF.

This clone was observed once. The CDR3 loop reads CASRRAEGELFF. In DNA, the CDR3 is TGTGCCAGCAGGAGAGCAGAGGGGGAGCTGTTTTTT. The V and J genes are TRBV9 and TRBJ2-2; no clear D. Germline CDR1 SGDLS, CDR2 YYNGEE. The CDR3 has 12 residues. Trimming left V 5 bases short and J 8 bases short, with 10 bases between.

This rearrangement joins TRBV4-1 to TRBJ2-2; 7 bases are shared with TRBD2. Germline V lookup: CDR1 MGHRA, CDR2 YSYEKL. The CDR3 covers 15 residues. Trimming cost V 5 bases and J 5 bases; bases outside gene matches: 8. CDR3 sequence: CASSSNGRTTGELFF. The CDR3 DNA is TGCGCCAGCAGCTCCAACGGGAGGACTACCGGGGAGCTGTTTTTT.

The rearrangement uses TRBV2 and TRBJ1-2; tentative D call: TRBD1 (5 bases). Trimming took 10 bases from V and 4 from J, leaving 16 bases between them. This CDR3 contains 13 residues. From germline, CDR1 is SNHLY and CDR2 FYNNEI. The CDR3 DNA follows: TGTGCCACCCCCGGGGGATCGGGCTATGGCTACACCTTC. Protein product: CATPGGSGYGYTF.

The J gene is TRBJ1-4, the V gene TRBV30, with 7 bases identical to TRBD1. The germline gives CDR1 GTSNPN, CDR2 SVGIG (reference sequence). The CDR3 extends over 14 amino acids. V shed 3 bases and J 7 bases; nucleotides not matched to a gene: 8. The CDR3 spells CAWSSQGDGEKLFF. For the CDR3, the DNA is TGTGCCTGGAGCTCCCAGGGGGACGGTGAAAAACTGTTTTTT. The full variable domain, its missing parts supplied by reference TRBV30 and TRBJ1-4, is SQTIHQWPATLVQPVGSPLSLECTVEGTSNPNLYWYRQAAGRGLQLLFYSVGIGQISSEVPQNLSASRPQDRQFILSSKKLLLSDSGFYLCAWSSQGDGEKLFFGSGTQLSVL.

The rearrangement links TRBV14 to TRBJ1-1; D gene ambiguous. Germline CDR1 reads SGHDN; CDR2 reads FVKESK. The length of the CDR3 is 15 residues. Trimming stripped 2 bases from V and 0 bases from J, with 10 bases between. CDR3 nucleotides: TGTGCCAGCAGCCAATTCACAGCTCTGAACACTGAAGCTTTCTTT. It codes for CASSQFTALNTEAFF.

The V gene is TRBV5-5, the J gene TRBJ2-7, with a possible D match to TRBD2 (5 bases). CDR3 length equals 20 residues. Trimming shortened V by 1 base and J by 0 bases, and 26 bases separated the two germline ends. Germline V gives CDR1 SGHKS, CDR2 YYEKEE (reference sequence). The CDR3 DNA sequence: TGTGCCAGCAGCTTGCCTCGTGAGGGAGCAAAGAACAGAGTCTCCTACGAGCAGTACTTC. It codes for CASSLPREGAKNRVSYEQYF.

The chain employs TRBV27 and TRBJ2-7, with D perhaps TRBD1 (6 bases). Germline V CDR1 and CDR2: MNHEY, SMNVEV (reference sequence). CDR3 size: 15 residues. V lost 3 bases to trimming and J lost 7 bases, with 19 bases between them. This CDR3 is CASSLSGQGIGEQYF. The CDR3 DNA is TGTGCCAGCAGTTTGTCTGGCCAGGGGATAGGGGAGCAGTACTTC.

The rearrangement uses TRBV28 and TRBJ1-6, with 12 bases matching TRBD1. The CDR3 totals 15 residues. Unmatched junction bases numbered 5, after V lost 7 bases and J lost 7 bases. Germline V gene lookup returns CDR1 MDHEN and CDR2 SYDVKM. CDR3 sequence reads: CASTGTGGGNSPLHF. DNA of the CDR3: TGTGCCAGCACCGGGACAGGGGGCGGCAATTCACCCCTCCACTTT.

This rearrangement joins TRBV9 to TRBJ2-1, with 10 bases fitting TRBD2. V shed 7 bases, J shed 8 bases, and the junction held 9 bases outside the gene matches. Germline V gene lookup returns CDR1 SGDLS and CDR2 YYNGEE. The CDR3 has 14 residues. This CDR3 reads CASRRTSGGDEQFF. DNA for the CDR3: TGTGCCAGCCGTCGGACTAGCGGAGGGGATGAGCAGTTCTTC.

This chain links TRBV28 with TRBJ2-7; TRBD2 might be the D (6 bases). CDR1 MDHEN and CDR2 SYDVKM come from the germline V gene. Trimming took 5 bases from V and 6 from J, leaving 17 bases between them. This CDR3 contains 14 residues. The chain's CDR3 is CASSPVLGGGEQYF. CDR3 DNA sequence: TGTGCCAGCAGTCCCGTCCTGGGGGGTGGCGAGCAGTACTTC.

The chain is built from TRBV7-5 and TRBJ1-1. TRBV7-5 is labeled a pseudogene. CDR3 size: 11 residues. The CDR3 DNA reads as TGTGCCAGCTCAAGAAACACTGAAGCTTTCTTT. The encoded protein is CASSRNTEAFF.

The chain carries TRBV7-6 and TRBJ1-4; TRBD1 might be the D (5 bases). Trimming took off 5 bases at V and 4 bases at J, with 14 bases between the two ends. The germline V gene has CDR1 SGHVS and CDR2 FNYEAQ. This CDR3 has 15 amino acids. The CDR3 here is CASSTGGTNNEKLFF. In DNA form, the CDR3 reads TGTGCCAGCAGCACCGGGGGGACCAATAATGAAAAACTGTTTTTT.

The V and J genes are TRBV18 and TRBJ1-6; the D is unclear. Trimming cost V 3 bases and J 7 bases, with 13 bases left between them. Germline V CDR1 and CDR2: KGHSH, LQKENI. The CDR3 is made up of 15 amino acids. The CDR3 loop is CASSPFPGENSPLHF. CDR3 DNA: TGTGCCAGCTCACCTTTCCCGGGAGAAAATTCACCCCTCCACTTT.

This clone came up once. This rearrangement joins TRBV7-6 to TRBJ2-2, with 11 bases lining up with TRBD2. The CDR3 length is 16 residues. V lost 5 bases and J lost 2; bases outside the gene matches: 4. The germline V gene has CDR1 SGHVS and CDR2 FNYEAQ. In DNA, the CDR3 is TGTGCCAGCAGCCGCGGACTAGCGGGCAACACCGGGGAGCTGTTTTTT. This sequence encodes CASSRGLAGNTGELFF.

This chain uses TRBV5-1 with TRBJ1-6; weak D call: TRBD1 (5 bases). The CDR3 has 20 residues. V was trimmed by 0 bases and J by 0 bases, leaving 19 bases between them. Germline V gene lookup returns CDR1 SGHRS and CDR2 YFSETQ. The CDR3 DNA is TGCGCCAGCAGCTTGGGAATGGGGGAGTGGAGCCTCTCCTATAATTCACCCCTCCACTTT. Its protein is CASSLGMGEWSLSYNSPLHF.

The chain couples TRBV5-1 to TRBJ1-6; D gene uncertain. Germline V CDR1 and CDR2: SGHRS, YFSETQ. This CDR3 comprises 15 residues. Trimming stripped 4 bases from V and 10 bases from J, with 18 bases between. The CDR3 spells CASSAREVGESPLHF. DNA of the CDR3: TGCGCCAGCAGCGCTCGAGAAGTGGGCGAGTCACCCCTCCACTTT. Together with reference TRBV5-1 and TRBJ1-6, the CDR3 gives the full variable domain: KAGVTQTPRYLIKTRGQQVTLSCSPISGHRSVSWYQQTPGQGLQFLFEYFSETQRNKGNFPGRFSGRQFSNSRSEMNVSTLELGDSALYLCASSAREVGESPLHFGNGTRLTVT.

The chain links TRBV9 to TRBJ2-2, with D possibly matching TRBD2 (5 bases). Per germline, CDR1 SGDLS and CDR2 YYNGEE. V lost 1 base to trimming and J lost 4 bases, with 8 bases between them. The CDR3 is 14 amino acids. The CDR3 region is CASSVSSGTGELFF. DNA for the CDR3: TGTGCCAGCAGCGTATCGAGCGGCACCGGGGAGCTGTTTTTT.

Notes on this clone: The same CDR3 is also encoded by other DNA sequences in this sample. The CDR3 DNA sequence: TGTGCCAGCAGTTTAGGGAATTCACCCCTCCACTTT. The encoded protein is CASSLGNSPLHF. The chain is built from TRBV28 and TRBJ1-6; D call uncertain. The germline V and J ends were trimmed by 2 bases and 7 bases, with 3 bases remaining between them. The germline V gene encodes CDR1 MDHEN and CDR2 SYDVKM. The CDR3 spans 12 residues.

The chain employs TRBV19 and TRBJ2-2; no reliable D call. CDR1 LNHDA and CDR2 SQIVND come from the germline V gene (reference sequence). Between the trimmed V and J ends, which lost 3 bases and 3 bases, there was a span of 8 bases. This CDR3 is 14 amino acids long. The CDR3 protein is CASSMWMDTGELFF. In DNA form, the CDR3 reads TGTGCCAGTAGTATGTGGATGGACACCGGGGAGCTGTTTTTT. Complete variable domain (other parts from reference TRBV19 and TRBJ2-2): DGGITQSPKYLFRKEGQNVTLSCEQNLNHDAMYWYRQDPGQGLRLIYYSQIVNDFQKGDIAEGYSVSREKKESFPLTVTSAQKNPTAFYLCASSMWMDTGELFFGEGSRLTVL.

This chain uses TRBV19 with TRBJ1-4; D unresolved. Trimming removed 6 bases from V and 7 bases from J, with 15 bases in between. Per germline, CDR1 LNHDA and CDR2 SQIVND (reference sequence). The CDR3 is made up of 14 amino acids. The CDR3 reads CASSETVAAEKLFF. The CDR3 DNA reads as TGTGCCAGTAGCGAGACGGTGGCGGCTGAAAAACTGTTTTTT. The full variable domain, in which reference TRBV19 and TRBJ1-4 provide the parts outside the CDR3, is DGGITQSPKYLFRKEGQNVTLSCEQNLNHDAMYWYRQDPGQGLRLIYYSQIVNDFQKGDIAEGYSVSREKKESFPLTVTSAQKNPTAFYLCASSETVAAEKLFFGSGTQLSVL.

The rearrangement links TRBV7-3 to TRBJ1-1; D gene unclear. This CDR3 spans 13 amino acids. Trimming removed 5 bases from V and 3 bases from J, with 10 bases in between. Germline V CDR1 and CDR2: SGHTA, FQGTGA. The DNA of the CDR3 is TGTGCCAGCAGCCCGGGGATATACACTGAAGCTTTCTTT. Encoded protein: CASSPGIYTEAFF.

CDR3 sequence reads: CASSFPPGDRGYGYTF. As DNA, the CDR3 is TGTGCCAGCAGTTTTCCCCCTGGGGACAGGGGCTATGGCTACACCTTC. This chain uses TRBV28 with TRBJ1-2; 10 bases are a match to TRBD1. J was trimmed by 4 bases and V by 3 bases; bases with no gene match: 8. This CDR3 is built from 16 residues. Germline lookup yields CDR1 MDHEN and CDR2 SYDVKM.

This rearrangement joins TRBV7-9 to TRBJ2-7, with TRBD1 identical over 10 bases. The length of the CDR3 is 14 residues. In germline, CDR1 is SEHNR, CDR2 FQNEAQ (reference sequence). V was pared by 1 base and J by 7 bases, with 4 bases of the junction left unmatched. The CDR3 sequence: CASSLGGQGWEQYF. CDR3 DNA: TGTGCCAGCAGCTTAGGGGGACAGGGGTGGGAGCAGTACTTC.

The V and J genes are TRBV6-6 and TRBJ1-6; perhaps TRBD1 as D (5 bases). The CDR3 is made up of 15 amino acids. The V and J ends lost 2 bases and 11 bases respectively, with 16 bases between them. Germline CDR1 is MNHNY and CDR2 is SVGAGI (reference sequence). Here the CDR3 DNA reads TGTGCCAGCAGTTACGGACCCCGGACACAGGCACCCCTCCACTTT. It encodes CASSYGPRTQAPLHF.